This T cell receptor (beta chain) was identified during a study of T-cell reconstitution after alpha-beta-depleted transplantation in children. Trimming pared 6 bases from V and 3 bases from J, leaving 16 bases between. This CDR3 is built from 14 residues. Germline assignment: CDR1 DFQATT and CDR2 SNEGSKA (reference sequence). This sample's TCRbeta library carried unique molecular identifier barcodes. TCRdb reprocessed the PCR reads with MiXCR, giving one entry per CDR3 protein. The sample holds approximately 500,000 distinct CDR3 sequences, 27% seen once. General study results and limits: Newly produced T cells mostly accounted for T-cell counts and diversity one year post-transplant.

In the case of this clonotype: Antigen: not known.

The sample here was PBMCs, taken before TCRalphabeta/CD19-depleted stem cell transplant. The receptor's source is a boy in the first two years of life with Wiskott-Aldrich syndrome, due to receive a stem cell transplant. V usage is TRBV20-1 and J usage is TRBJ2-3; the D gene is possibly TRBD2 (6 bases). The CDR3 sequence is CSARLVGATDTQYF. The CDR3, as DNA: TGCAGTGCCAGACTAGTCGGGGCTACAGATACGCAGTATTTT.